This TCR beta chain was sequenced in a study of T cells after yellow fever vaccination. TCRdb processed the 5' RACE reads anew with MiXCR; each CDR3 protein has one entry. The sample lists more than 80,000 distinct CDR3 sequences; under 6.5% were seen once. This clonotype has more than one count but fewer than ten. Germline V gene data show CDR1 as DFQATT and CDR2 as SNEGSKA (reference sequence). This CDR3 is built from 13 residues. V shed 0 bases and J shed 2 bases, with 7 bases lying between them. This chain joins TRBV20-1 and TRBJ1-2, with D tentatively TRBD1 (5 bases). This clonotype was sampled from a man between 18 and 35 years old who received the YFV17D yellow fever vaccine. This material consisted of CD8+ T cells sorted from PBMCs, taken 10 days after the yellow fever booster vaccination. CDR3 sequence reads: CSAREKGNYGYTF. The CDR3 DNA reads as TGCAGTGCTAGAGAAAAGGGGAACTATGGCTACACCTTC.